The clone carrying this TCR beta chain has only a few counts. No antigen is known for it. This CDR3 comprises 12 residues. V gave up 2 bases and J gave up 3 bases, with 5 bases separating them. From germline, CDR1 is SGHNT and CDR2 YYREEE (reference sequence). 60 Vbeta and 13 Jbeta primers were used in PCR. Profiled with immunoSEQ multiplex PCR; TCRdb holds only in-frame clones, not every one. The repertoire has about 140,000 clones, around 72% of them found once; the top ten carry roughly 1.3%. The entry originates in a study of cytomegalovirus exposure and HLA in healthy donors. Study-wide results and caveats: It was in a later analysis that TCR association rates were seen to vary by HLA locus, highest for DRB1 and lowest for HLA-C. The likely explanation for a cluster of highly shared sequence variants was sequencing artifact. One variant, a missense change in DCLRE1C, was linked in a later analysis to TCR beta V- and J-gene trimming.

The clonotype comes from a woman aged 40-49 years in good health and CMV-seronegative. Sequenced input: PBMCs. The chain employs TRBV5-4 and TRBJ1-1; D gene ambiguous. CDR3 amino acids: CASSFGDTEAFF. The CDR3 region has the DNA TGTGCCAGCAGCTTCGGGGACACTGAAGCTTTCTTT.